The 13 T cell receptor beta chains reported below all come from one sample, sequenced in a study of T-cell memory formation after mild COVID-19. TCRdb re-analysed the 5' RACE reads in MiXCR, keeping a single row per CDR3 protein. The sample has 450,000 to 650,000 distinct CDR3 sequences, roughly a fifth seen once; the top ten hold about 8.2%. The sequenced sample was PBMCs or a T cell subset sorted from them (not recorded which). Receptors were obtained from an adult woman who had mild COVID-19 (a few samples of this study predate the infection). Cell type and time point are not known.

CDR3 sequence: CASSPGTSGGEPYNEQFF. The CDR3 DNA reads TGCGCCAGCAGCCCCGGGACTAGCGGGGGGGAACCTTACAATGAGCAGTTCTTC. This sequence joins TRBV5-1 and TRBJ2-1; the match to TRBD2 covers 16 bases. V lost 4 bases and J lost 4; bases outside the gene matches: 8. The CDR3 has 18 residues. Germline V lookup: CDR1 SGHRS, CDR2 YFSETQ.

This clonotype was counted many times. The J gene is TRBJ2-3, the V gene TRBV20-1; the D gene is possibly TRBD2 (7 bases). In germline, CDR1 is DFQATT, CDR2 SNEGSKA (reference sequence). The CDR3 has 15 residues. V lost 5 bases and J lost 1, with 16 bases in between. This chain's CDR3 is CSASSAGAGTDTQYF. In DNA form, the CDR3 reads TGCAGTGCTTCAAGTGCGGGGGCCGGCACAGATACGCAGTATTTT.

This clonotype has more than one count but fewer than ten. The chain has TRBV4-2 and TRBJ2-6; TRBD2 matches at 7 bases. Germline V lookup: CDR1 LGHNA, CDR2 YNFKEQ. This CDR3 has 16 amino acids. The V and J ends lost 1 base and 0 bases, in that order; junction bases with no gene match: 0. The DNA for the CDR3 is TGTGCCAGCAGCCAAGCGGGGGGCTCTGGGGCCAACGTCCTGACTTTC. It is translated as CASSQAGGSGANVLTF.

This clonotype was detected a few times. The chain has TRBV24-1 and TRBJ2-7; D unclear. Trimming shortened V by 3 bases and J by 1 base, and 12 bases separated the two germline ends. Germline CDR1 and CDR2: KGHDR and SFDVKD. This CDR3 region has 15 residues. Here the CDR3 DNA reads TGTGCCACCAGTGATAGTGGATTAGGATCCTACGAGCAGTACTTC. Protein product: CATSDSGLGSYEQYF.

This clonotype was counted a few times. The V call is TRBV29-1, the J call TRBJ1-1, with D tentatively TRBD1 (5 bases). Germline V lookup: CDR1 SQVTM, CDR2 ANQGSEA. The V end was cut by 0 bases, the J end by 13 bases, with 15 bases between. This CDR3 is 12 amino acids long. The CDR3 here is CSVEDKGYCDFF. CDR3 nucleotides: TGCAGCGTTGAAGACAAGGGGTATTGTGATTTCTTT.

This clonotype was observed a few times. The rearrangement links TRBV24-1 to TRBJ2-7; 12 bases are a match to TRBD1. V was clipped by 4 bases and J by 5 bases; unmatched bases: 8. CDR3 length: 16 residues. CDR1 is KGHDR, CDR2 SFDVKD, per germline. The CDR3 DNA is TGTGCCACCAGTGAACACCCGGGACAGGGGGCGCACGAGCAGTACTTC. Translating gives CATSEHPGQGAHEQYF.

This clonotype was seen more than once but under ten times. V usage is TRBV2 and J usage is TRBJ2-1; D is perhaps TRBD2 (5 bases). Germline V CDR1 and CDR2: SNHLY, FYNNEI. Trimming removed 6 bases from V and 1 base from J, with 13 bases in between. The CDR3 totals 15 residues. CDR3 DNA: TGTGCCAGCAGCACCGGAGGAGGATCCTACAATGAGCAGTTCTTC. The encoded protein is CASSTGGGSYNEQFF.

The V gene is TRBV29-1, the J gene TRBJ1-2, with D perhaps TRBD1 (6 bases). The CDR3 has 13 amino acids. Trimming took off 4 bases at V and 4 bases at J, with 13 bases between the two ends. The germline CDR1 and CDR2 sequences are SQVTM and ANQGSEA. The CDR3 reads CSVAPGEGYGYTF. CDR3 DNA: TGCAGCGTTGCCCCAGGGGAAGGCTATGGCTACACCTTC.

The chain combines TRBV4-3 with TRBJ1-2; 7 nucleotides match TRBD1. V lost 0 bases and J lost 6; bases outside the gene matches: 10. This CDR3 is 16 amino acids long. Germline V gene sequence: CDR1 LGHNA, CDR2 YSLEER. CDR3 bases: TGCGCCAGCAGCCAAGATCTACAGGGGTCATGGAATGGCTACACCTTC. Residues: CASSQDLQGSWNGYTF.

Ten or more counts support this clonotype. The chain is built from TRBV7-3 and TRBJ2-5, with 10 bases lining up with TRBD2. Germline V CDR1 and CDR2: SGHTA, FQGTGA. V was clipped by 4 bases and J by 3 bases; unmatched bases: 5. This CDR3 contains 15 residues. This CDR3 reads CASSSAGGLKETQYF. The CDR3 DNA follows: TGTGCCAGCAGCTCAGCGGGAGGGCTGAAAGAGACCCAGTACTTC. Full variable domain (outside the CDR3, taken from reference TRBV7-3 and TRBJ2-5): GAGVSQTPSNKVTEKGKYVELRCDPISGHTALYWYRQSLGQGPEFLIYFQGTGAADDSGLPNDRFFAVRPEGSVSTLKIQRTERGDSAVYLCASSSAGGLKETQYFGPGTRLLVL.

This clonotype was detected a few times. The CDR3 here is CSARGQGGYEQYF. CDR3 nucleotides: TGCAGTGCTAGAGGGCAGGGGGGGTACGAGCAGTACTTC. J is TRBJ2-7 and V is TRBV20-1; D may be TRBD1 or TRBD2 (7 bases each). V was trimmed by 1 base and J by 4 bases, leaving 11 bases between them. The CDR3 runs to 13 residues. Germline V gives CDR1 DFQATT, CDR2 SNEGSKA (reference sequence).

The chain links TRBV2 to TRBJ1-5, with D hard to call. Per germline, CDR1 SNHLY and CDR2 FYNNEI. Trimming left V 2 bases short and J 0 bases short, with 8 bases between. This CDR3 is 15 amino acids long. The CDR3 sequence is CASSESYDSNQPQHF. DNA of the CDR3: TGTGCCAGCAGTGAATCATACGATAGCAATCAGCCCCAGCATTTT.

Points on this clonotype: A read error may explain this, as a much larger clone is one base away. V usage is TRBV5-1 and J usage is TRBJ2-1; TRBD2 aligns across 12 bases. The V gene's germline CDR1 is SGHRS and CDR2 YFSETQ. The length of the CDR3 is 17 residues. Here the CDR3 reads CASRPGTSGPSFNEQFF. The CDR3 bases are TGCGCCAGCAGACCTGGGACTAGCGGGCCCTCCTTCAATGAGCAGTTCTTC.